The 18 T cell receptor beta chains below were found in one sample sequenced in a study of blood T cell repertoires in COVID-19. Sequencing used immunoSEQ multiplex PCR; TCRdb keeps in-frame clones, though not all of them. The sample holds approximately 82,000 clones, 80% to 90% seen once. The sequencing sample was made of peripheral blood. All receptors derive from a woman in her sixties with acute or convalescent COVID-19.

The chain combines TRBV30 with TRBJ1-1; 9 positions match TRBD1. Unmatched junction bases numbered 4, after V lost 2 bases and J lost 0 bases. This CDR3 contains 15 residues. The germline gives CDR1 GTSNPN, CDR2 SVGIG (reference sequence). CDR3: CAWSLQGALNTEAFF. The CDR3 nucleotides are TGTGCCTGGAGTCTACAGGGGGCCTTGAACACTGAAGCTTTCTTT.

The chain employs TRBV28 and TRBJ1-1; TRBD1 might be the D (5 bases). Germline CDR1 is MDHEN and CDR2 is SYDVKM. This CDR3 is 15 amino acids long. V was cut by 4 bases and J by 4 bases, with 16 bases left in between. CDR3 sequence (DNA): TGTGCCAGCAGTTACCCTCTCCCTCAGGGCACTGAAGCTTTCTTT. This translates into CASSYPLPQGTEAFF.

This clone was observed at least ten times. This chain uses TRBV5-6 with TRBJ1-5, with D hard to call. CDR3 length: 13 amino acids. The ends were cut back, 2 bases at V and 4 bases at J, with 7 bases in the middle. Germline CDR1 SGHDT, CDR2 YYEEEE. CDR3 residues: CASSFTTNQPQHF. CDR3 coding DNA: TGTGCCAGCAGCTTTACTACAAATCAGCCCCAGCATTTT.

V and J are TRBV11-3 and TRBJ1-5, with 11 bases lining up with TRBD1. Germline CDR1 and CDR2: SGHNT and YENEEA. The CDR3 extends over 16 amino acids. With 5 bases clipped from V and 3 bases from J, the junction kept 6 bases outside the gene matches. The CDR3 DNA reads as TGTGCCAGCAGCGATGGGACAGGGGGGACCAATCAGCCCCAGCATTTT. It encodes CASSDGTGGTNQPQHF.

The V gene is TRBV4-3, the J gene TRBJ2-1; maybe TRBD2 (5 bases). Trimming left V 1 base short and J 4 bases short, with 14 bases between. The CDR3 totals 16 residues. Germline loops: CDR1 LGHNA, CDR2 YSLEER. In DNA, the CDR3 is TGCGCCAGCAGCCAAGGTGGAGGTGACGGGTACAATGAGCAGTTCTTC. This codes for CASSQGGGDGYNEQFF.

V gene TRBV28 combines with J gene TRBJ2-7; possible D gene TRBD1, 5 bases. The V gene lost 3 bases and the J gene lost 4 bases, with 16 bases spanning the gap. Germline CDR1 is MDHEN and CDR2 is SYDVKM. This CDR3 comprises 15 residues. The CDR3 nucleotides read TGTGCCAGCAGTTTCGTTCAGGGCCCCAGGTACGAGCAGTACTTC. Translation gives CASSFVQGPRYEQYF. Filled out from reference TRBV28 and TRBJ2-7, the complete variable domain reads DVKVTQSSRYLVKRTGEKVFLECVQDMDHENMFWYRQDPGLGLRLIYFSYDVKMKEKGDIPEGYSVSREKKERFSLILESASTNQTSMYLCASSFVQGPRYEQYFGPGTRLTVT.

The CDR3 reads CASNRVGAEQYF. CDR3 in DNA: TGTGCCAGCAATAGGGTAGGGGCCGAGCAGTACTTC. This chain joins TRBV2 and TRBJ2-7; TRBD1 might be the D (5 bases). The CDR3 loop spans 12 amino acids. Germline V lookup: CDR1 SNHLY, CDR2 FYNNEI. Trimming took 7 bases from V and 6 from J, leaving 13 bases between them.

In this sample, this clone turned up once. The rearrangement uses TRBV10-3 and TRBJ1-3; unclear D gene. The germline gives CDR1 ENHRY, CDR2 SYGVKD. The CDR3 has 14 residues. Trimming removed 0 bases at V and 4 bases at J, with 7 bases between. The DNA of the CDR3 is TGTGCCATCAGTGAGTCGAACGGGGGAAACACCATATATTTT. It yields the protein CAISESNGGNTIYF.

This sequence joins TRBV29-1 and TRBJ2-3; possibly TRBD2 for D (6 bases). The CDR3 is made up of 14 amino acids. The V gene lost 6 bases and the J gene lost 0 bases, with 13 bases spanning the gap. CDR1 is SQVTM and CDR2 is ANQGSEA in the germline V gene. The DNA of the CDR3 is TGCAGCGTCTACGGGACTGGAAGCACAGATACGCAGTATTTT. Translating gives CSVYGTGSTDTQYF.

The chain has TRBV21-1 and TRBJ1-2. TRBV21-1 is described as a pseudogene. The CDR3 extends over 13 amino acids. CDR3 sequence: CASPGEVNYGYTF. The CDR3 nucleotides are TGTGCCAGCCCCGGGGAAGTAAACTATGGCTACACCTTC.

This sequence joins TRBV18 and TRBJ2-1; 7 bases are shared with TRBD1. Trimming took 0 bases from V and 0 from J; bases not matched to a gene: 2. Germline CDR1 and CDR2: KGHSH and LQKENI. The CDR3 has 16 amino acids. In DNA form, the CDR3 reads TGTGCCAGCTCACCACCGACAGGGAGCTCCTACAATGAGCAGTTCTTC. It specifies CASSPPTGSSYNEQFF. Together with reference TRBV18 and TRBJ2-1, the CDR3 gives the full variable domain: NAGVMQNPRHLVRRRGQEARLRCSPMKGHSHVYWYRQLPEEGLKFMVYLQKENIIDESGMPKERFSAEFPKEGPSILRIQQVVRGDSAAYFCASSPPTGSSYNEQFFGPGTRLTVL.

The rearrangement links TRBV28 to TRBJ1-6, with D uncertain. Germline-derived CDR1 and CDR2 are MDHEN and SYDVKM. V lost 3 bases and J lost 7, with 10 bases in between. This CDR3 has 14 residues. In DNA form, the CDR3 reads TGTGCCAGCAGTTTTAGTCTACGGAATTCACCCCTCCACTTT. Translated, it gives CASSFSLRNSPLHF.

The chain recombines TRBV12-3 or TRBV12-4 with TRBJ1-1; D is unresolved. The germline V and J ends were trimmed by 6 bases and 8 bases, with 10 bases remaining between them. The CDR3 extends over 11 amino acids. The CDR3 nucleotides read TGTGCCAGCAGCTATGAGTGGGAAGCTTTCTTT. Its protein is CASSYEWEAFF.

This sequence joins TRBV9 and TRBJ2-7; no reliable D call. The V and J ends lost 3 bases and 6 bases respectively, with 7 bases between them. The germline V gene has CDR1 SGDLS and CDR2 YYNGEE. This CDR3 is built from 11 residues. CDR3: CASSGTGEQYF. The CDR3 coding sequence is TGTGCCAGCAGCGGTACCGGCGAGCAGTACTTC.

The chain recombines TRBV9 with TRBJ2-3; 9 nucleotides align to TRBD2. There are 18 residues in the CDR3. Trimming removed 1 base from V and 2 bases from J; junction bases left unmatched: 11. The germline gives CDR1 SGDLS, CDR2 YYNGEE. In nucleotides, the CDR3 is TGTGCCAGCAGCGTACCCCGAGGAGGCGGGGGGGACACAGATACGCAGTATTTT. Residues: CASSVPRGGGGDTDTQYF.

J is TRBJ1-5 and V is TRBV6-4, with 8 bases matching TRBD1. The CDR3 is 17 residues long. The J segment lost 5 bases and the V segment lost 10 bases, leaving 19 bases of the junction unmatched. CDR1 and CDR2 (germline): MRHNA, SNTAGT. CDR3 in amino acids: CATSDRAVPPSYQPQHF. The CDR3 bases are TGTGCCACCTCGGACAGGGCAGTCCCTCCATCATATCAGCCCCAGCATTTT.

The chain uses TRBV9 and TRBJ1-2; the D gene is possibly TRBD1 (5 bases). Trimming cost V 0 bases and J 3 bases, with 18 bases left between them. This CDR3 has 17 residues. CDR1 and CDR2 (germline): SGDLS, YYNGEE. The CDR3 sequence is CASSVDRSNVGYYGYTF. CDR3 nucleotides: TGTGCCAGCAGCGTAGACAGGTCCAACGTTGGATACTATGGCTACACCTTC.

This sequence joins TRBV5-1 and TRBJ2-3; 9 nucleotides align to TRBD2. The trim removed 0 bases at V and 1 base at J, leaving 3 bases unmatched. This CDR3 contains 16 residues. The V gene's germline CDR1 is SGHRS and CDR2 YFSETQ. CDR3 DNA: TGCGCCAGCAGCTTGGACGCGGGAGGGGGCACAGATACGCAGTATTTT. Its protein product is CASSLDAGGGTDTQYF.